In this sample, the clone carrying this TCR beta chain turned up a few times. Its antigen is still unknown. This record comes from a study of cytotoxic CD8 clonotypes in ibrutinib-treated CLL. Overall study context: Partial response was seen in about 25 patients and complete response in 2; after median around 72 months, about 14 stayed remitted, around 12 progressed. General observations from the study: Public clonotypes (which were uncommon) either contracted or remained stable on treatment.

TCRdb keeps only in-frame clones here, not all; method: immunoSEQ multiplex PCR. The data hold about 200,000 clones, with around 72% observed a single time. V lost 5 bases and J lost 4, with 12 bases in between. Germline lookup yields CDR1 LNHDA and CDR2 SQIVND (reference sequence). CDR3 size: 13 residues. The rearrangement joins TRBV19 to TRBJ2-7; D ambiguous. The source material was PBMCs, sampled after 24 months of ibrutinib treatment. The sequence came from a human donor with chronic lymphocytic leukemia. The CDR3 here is CASSASIAYEQYF. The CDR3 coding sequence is TGTGCCAGTAGTGCCAGCATAGCTTACGAGCAGTACTTC.